Following are 32 T cell receptor beta chains from one sample sequenced in a study of Tregs in tolerant kidney transplant recipients. These receptors are not linked to any known antigen. Assay: immunoSEQ multiplex PCR; the TCRdb copy retains only in-frame clones and omits some. The data hold about 44,000 clones, with about 95% observed a single time. Sequencing was done on a sample of Tregs from blood cultured with allogeneic cells. Source of these receptors: a human donor in good health.

The rearrangement uses TRBV5-1 and TRBJ2-5; TRBD1 matches 7 bases. The trim removed 3 bases at V and 4 bases at J, leaving 3 bases unmatched. CDR3 length equals 13 residues. Germline V gene data show CDR1 as SGHRS and CDR2 as YFSETQ. The CDR3, as DNA: TGCGCCAGCAGCTCGAGGACAGGAGAGACCCAGTACTTC. It specifies CASSSRTGETQYF.

The rearrangement joins TRBV7-2 to TRBJ1-5; D not resolved. Looked up from germline, CDR1 is SGHTA and CDR2 is FQGNSA. The CDR3 is made up of 12 amino acids. The V and J ends lost 3 bases and 3 bases respectively, with 3 bases between them. CDR3 loop: CASSFYNQPQHF. Here the CDR3 DNA reads TGTGCCAGCAGCTTTTACAATCAGCCCCAGCATTTT.

This chain uses TRBV19 with TRBJ1-5; 8 nucleotides match TRBD1. CDR3 length: 17 amino acids. After removal of 4 bases from V and 5 bases from J, the junction contained 13 bases not matched to a gene. CDR1 LNHDA and CDR2 SQIVND come from the germline V gene (reference sequence). CDR3 residues: CASSTLSSGGADQPQHF. CDR3 sequence (DNA): TGTGCCAGTAGTACCCTCTCATCAGGGGGCGCGGATCAGCCCCAGCATTTT.

Here the CDR3 reads CAWKGASYEQYF. In nucleotides, the CDR3 is TGTGCCTGGAAGGGCGCCTCCTACGAGCAGTACTTC. The V gene is TRBV30, the J gene TRBJ2-7; D gene ambiguous. The germline V and J ends were trimmed by 4 bases and 0 bases, with 7 bases remaining between them. Per germline, CDR1 GTSNPN and CDR2 SVGIG (reference sequence). The CDR3 consists of 12 residues.

The chain carries TRBV2 and TRBJ1-2; 10 bases are a match to TRBD1. The CDR3 has 14 amino acids. J gave up 2 bases and V 6 bases, and 3 bases lay outside the gene matches. The germline V gene encodes CDR1 SNHLY and CDR2 FYNNEI. CDR3 residues: CASSRTGGNYGYTF. CDR3 DNA: TGTGCCAGCAGCCGGACAGGGGGGAACTATGGCTACACCTTC.

V is TRBV20-1 and J is TRBJ2-7; maybe TRBD2 (5 bases). This CDR3 spans 10 amino acids. Germline CDR1 reads DFQATT; CDR2 reads SNEGSKA (reference sequence). Trimming stripped 7 bases from V and 2 bases from J, with 6 bases between. This CDR3 is CSVGAYEQYF. The CDR3 DNA reads TGCAGTGTCGGGGCCTACGAGCAGTACTTC.

The chain has TRBV5-1 and TRBJ2-7; D gene uncertain. Trimming left V 3 bases short and J 2 bases short, with 0 bases between. Germline V gene lookup returns CDR1 SGHRS and CDR2 YFSETQ. The CDR3 extends over 10 amino acids. The CDR3 nucleotides read TGCGCCAGCAGCTCCTACGAGCAGTACTTC. It encodes CASSSYEQYF.

The chain links TRBV5-4 to TRBJ1-2, with TRBD1 matching 7 bases. Germline CDR1 reads SGHNT; CDR2 reads YYREEE (reference sequence). This CDR3 region has 12 residues. The V and J ends lost 4 bases and 8 bases, in that order; junction bases with no gene match: 5. The CDR3 sequence: CASSQDRWGYTF. The CDR3 region has the DNA TGTGCCAGCAGCCAGGACAGGTGGGGCTACACCTTC. The entire variable domain, with the rest obtained from reference TRBV5-4 and TRBJ1-2, is as follows: ETGVTQSPTHLIKTRGQQVTLRCSSQSGHNTVSWYQQALGQGPQFIFQYYREEENGRGNFPPRFSGLQFPNYSSELNVNALELDDSALYLCASSQDRWGYTFGSGTRLTVV.

The chain's CDR3 is CASSLQRGLKTDTQYF. For the CDR3, the DNA is TGTGCCAGTAGTCTCCAGCGGGGCCTTAAGACAGATACGCAGTATTTT. This chain connects TRBV19 to TRBJ2-3; 7 bases match TRBD2. Looked up from germline, CDR1 is LNHDA and CDR2 is SQIVND (reference sequence). The CDR3 runs 16 residues. With V trimmed by 5 bases and J by 3 bases, 11 bases remained unmatched.

This sequence joins TRBV5-4 and TRBJ2-5, with no clear D. CDR1 and CDR2 from the germline V gene are SGHNT and YYREEE (reference sequence). V was pared by 4 bases and J by 5 bases, with 15 bases between. The CDR3 is 14 amino acids. The CDR3 is CASSHAPIQETQYF. The CDR3 bases are TGTGCCAGCAGCCATGCACCTATTCAGGAGACCCAGTACTTC.

This chain joins TRBV6-5 and TRBJ2-7; TRBD2 is a possible D gene (5 bases). The CDR3 sequence is 13 residues long. The V end lost 5 bases, the J end lost 3 bases, and 11 bases lay between the germline ends. Germline V gene lookup returns CDR1 MNHEY and CDR2 SVGAGI. The CDR3 DNA reads TGTGCCAGCAGTCTGGAGGCGCGCTACGAGCAGTACTTC. Protein: CASSLEARYEQYF.

This clone was detected once. This chain connects TRBV27 to TRBJ2-2, with 10 bases matching TRBD2. Per the germline V gene, CDR1 is MNHEY and CDR2 is SMNVEV (reference sequence). This CDR3 is built from 20 residues. J lost 4 bases, V lost 0 bases, and 14 bases had no gene match. CDR3 DNA sequence: TGTGCCAGCAGTTTATCGCTAGCGGGAGAATTGAAGTCGGGCACCGGGGAGCTGTTTTTT. Its protein is CASSLSLAGELKSGTGELFF.

The V and J genes are TRBV29-1 and TRBJ2-3; no clear D. In germline, CDR1 is SQVTM, CDR2 ANQGSEA. The CDR3 is made up of 12 amino acids. V gave up 4 bases and J gave up 2 bases, with 7 bases separating them. The CDR3 DNA is TGCAGCGTTGTACTGCTCACAGATACGCAGTATTTT. It codes for CSVVLLTDTQYF.

The V and J genes are TRBV5-1 and TRBJ2-1, with D possibly TRBD2 on 5 matching bases. Trimming took off 2 bases at V and 2 bases at J, with 11 bases between the two ends. Germline CDR1 reads SGHRS; CDR2 reads YFSETQ. CDR3 length equals 15 residues. The CDR3 region is CASSFRTQTYNEQFF. In nucleotides, the CDR3 is TGCGCCAGCAGCTTCAGGACTCAAACCTACAATGAGCAGTTCTTC.

The gene calls are TRBV9 and TRBJ2-1; either TRBD1 or TRBD2 may supply D (5 bases each). V shed 6 bases and J shed 0 bases, with 13 bases lying between them. Germline CDR1 and CDR2: SGDLS and YYNGEE. The CDR3 sequence is 15 residues long. The CDR3 sequence is CASTLEGSSYNEQFF. The CDR3 DNA is TGTGCCAGCACTTTAGAGGGGAGCTCCTACAATGAGCAGTTCTTC.

V is TRBV5-6 and J is TRBJ2-7; D may be TRBD2 (5 bases). Per germline, CDR1 SGHDT and CDR2 YYEEEE. This CDR3 region has 12 residues. Deletions cut 0 bases from V and 11 bases from J, with 12 bases between. The CDR3 bases are TGTGCCAGCAGCTTGGCCACGGGGAGTGAGTACTTC. This codes for CASSLATGSEYF.

V and J are TRBV5-1 and TRBJ1-2; TRBD1 matches 8 bases. In germline, CDR1 is SGHRS, CDR2 YFSETQ. This CDR3 has 14 amino acids. V gave up 1 base and J gave up 4 bases; unmatched junction bases: 3. CDR3 region: CASSLQGASYGYTF. The CDR3 DNA reads as TGCGCCAGCAGCTTGCAGGGGGCATCCTATGGCTACACCTTC.

The chain uses TRBV30 and TRBJ2-1, with a possible D match to TRBD2 (6 bases). CDR1 and CDR2 (germline): GTSNPN, SVGIG (reference sequence). CDR3 length: 15 amino acids. Between the trimmed V and J ends, which lost 5 bases and 0 bases, there was a span of 14 bases. The CDR3 DNA reads TGTGCCTGGGCTCCCGGGACTGCCTCCTACAATGAGCAGTTCTTC. It yields the protein CAWAPGTASYNEQFF.

This clone was picked up one time. The rearrangement uses TRBV7-3 and TRBJ2-3, with D perhaps TRBD1 (5 bases). With 4 bases removed from V and 1 base from J, the gap between germline ends came to 6 bases. CDR1 is SGHTA and CDR2 is FQGTGA in the germline V gene. The length of the CDR3 is 13 residues. The CDR3 region is CASSSQGTDTQYF. CDR3 bases: TGTGCCAGCAGCTCACAGGGCACAGATACGCAGTATTTT.

The J gene is TRBJ2-3, the V gene TRBV5-6; 7 nucleotides align to TRBD2. Germline V lookup: CDR1 SGHDT, CDR2 YYEEEE. The CDR3 runs 12 residues. V trimming: 4 bases; J trimming: 9 bases; junction bases outside the gene matches: 5. Here the CDR3 reads CASSTVGGTQYF. CDR3 DNA sequence: TGTGCCAGCAGCACTGTGGGGGGGACGCAGTATTTT.

The chain employs TRBV27 and TRBJ2-2; the match to TRBD1 covers 9 bases. Germline assignment: CDR1 MNHEY and CDR2 SMNVEV (reference sequence). V lost 4 bases to trimming and J lost 4 bases; unmatched junction nucleotides: 4. There are 15 residues in the CDR3. CDR3 protein: CASSSGTGLTGELFF. The CDR3 region has the DNA TGTGCCAGCAGTTCCGGGACAGGGCTCACCGGGGAGCTGTTTTTT.

The rearrangement links TRBV11-2 to TRBJ2-1, with 12 bases identical to TRBD1. Germline trimming cut 4 bases from V and 6 bases from J; bases unmatched to any gene: 7. From germline, CDR1 is SGHAT and CDR2 FQNNGV. The CDR3 sequence is 16 residues long. The CDR3 loop reads CASSSRGQGAVNEQFF. For the CDR3, the DNA is TGTGCCAGCAGCTCTCGGGGACAGGGGGCCGTCAATGAGCAGTTCTTC.

This clone was recorded only once. The chain uses TRBV5-6 and TRBJ1-1; D not resolved. V was trimmed by 3 bases and J by 1 base, leaving 1 base between them. This CDR3 comprises 11 residues. Germline CDR1 reads SGHDT; CDR2 reads YYEEEE. The CDR3 loop reads CASSSNTEAFF. The DNA for the CDR3 is TGTGCCAGCAGCTCGAACACTGAAGCTTTCTTT.

The genes are TRBV15 and TRBJ1-2, with a weak D call TRBD1 (5 bases). CDR1 and CDR2 (germline): LNHNV, YYDKDF (reference sequence). The V and J ends lost 9 bases and 7 bases respectively, with 12 bases between them. This CDR3 has 11 residues. The CDR3 sequence is CATQRGLGYTF. The CDR3 DNA is TGTGCCACTCAGCGGGGCCTTGGCTACACCTTC.

This chain joins TRBV6-5 and TRBJ2-7, with TRBD1 identical over 7 bases. Per the germline V gene, CDR1 is MNHEY and CDR2 is SVGAGI. This CDR3 is 13 amino acids long. Trimming at V came to 6 bases and at J to 3 bases, leaving 5 bases not matched to a gene. This CDR3 is CASRKGQFYEQYF. The CDR3 nucleotides read TGTGCCAGCAGAAAGGGACAGTTCTACGAGCAGTACTTC.

The genes are TRBV6-1 and TRBJ1-3; D not resolved. The germline CDR1 and CDR2 sequences are MNHNS and SASEGT. The CDR3 is 14 residues long. V lost 8 bases and J 3 bases, leaving 14 bases between the germline ends. For the CDR3, the DNA is TGTGCCAGCCGGGTTGCTGATTTTGGAAACACCATATATTTT. Amino acids: CASRVADFGNTIYF.

The rearrangement joins TRBV19 to TRBJ1-5; D gene unclear. The CDR3 covers 14 residues. Trimming shortened V by 3 bases and J by 0 bases, and 6 bases separated the two germline ends. Germline V lookup: CDR1 LNHDA, CDR2 SQIVND (reference sequence). The chain's CDR3 is CASSMRGSNQPQHF. CDR3 DNA sequence: TGTGCCAGTAGTATGCGGGGTAGCAATCAGCCCCAGCATTTT.

The chain couples TRBV7-2 to TRBJ2-7; TRBD2 aligns across 13 bases. Germline CDR1 and CDR2: SGHTA and FQGNSA. After removal of 0 bases from V and 4 bases from J, the junction contained 9 bases not matched to a gene. This CDR3 has 18 amino acids. CDR3 in amino acids: CASSLATPGLAGFYEQYF. CDR3 bases: TGTGCCAGCAGCTTAGCGACGCCGGGACTAGCGGGGTTTTACGAGCAGTACTTC.

The V call is TRBV6-5, the J call TRBJ1-2; unclear D gene. This CDR3 is 15 amino acids long. Between the trimmed V and J ends, which lost 0 bases and 8 bases, there was a span of 16 bases. The germline V gene encodes CDR1 MNHEY and CDR2 SVGAGI. CDR3 nucleotide sequence: TGTGCCAGCAGTTACTCTGCCCGATCACCTTGGGGCTACACCTTC. Translating it yields CASSYSARSPWGYTF.

This sequence joins TRBV30 and TRBJ1-2, with D perhaps TRBD1 (6 bases). Germline V gene sequence: CDR1 GTSNPN, CDR2 SVGIG (reference sequence). The ends were cut back, 6 bases at V and 7 bases at J, with 18 bases in the middle. The CDR3 has 13 amino acids. As DNA, the CDR3 is TGTGCCTGTGACAGAGGGGGATGGAGTGGCTACACCTTC. It yields the protein CACDRGGWSGYTF.

The chain combines TRBV19 with TRBJ1-1, with D perhaps TRBD1 (5 bases). The CDR3 has 17 residues. Trimming cost V 3 bases and J 1 base, with 18 bases left between them. Germline V CDR1 and CDR2: LNHDA, SQIVND (reference sequence). CDR3 coding DNA: TGTGCCAGTAGTATTTATGGGACCCCCGAGGGGAACACTGAAGCTTTCTTT. Amino acids: CASSIYGTPEGNTEAFF.

This clone was detected once. The J gene is TRBJ2-1, the V gene TRBV6-5, with D unclear. The V and J ends lost 6 bases and 7 bases respectively, with 7 bases between them. The V gene's germline CDR1 is MNHEY and CDR2 SVGAGI. There are 11 residues in the CDR3. The DNA of the CDR3 is TGTGCCAGCAGCAGGTTGAATGAGCAGTTCTTC. It encodes CASSRLNEQFF.